The entry below gives a single T cell receptor beta chain sequence along with its context. The germline CDR1 and CDR2 sequences are SGHVS and FQNEAQ. Deletions cut 1 base from V and 4 bases from J, with 25 bases between. The CDR3 is 19 residues long. The data are from a study of cytomegalovirus exposure and HLA in healthy donors. The PCR ran on 60 Vbeta and 13 Jbeta primers. Data came from immunoSEQ multiplex PCR; TCRdb stores just in-frame clones and leaves some out. The sample has under 200,000 clones; almost 85% are singletons. The chain joins TRBV7-8 to TRBJ1-2, with D possibly matching TRBD1 (5 bases). The receptor was isolated from a woman aged 50 to 65 in good health and CMV-seronegative. Sequencing was carried out using PBMCs. The CDR3 here is CASSLGGWGGAPIRYGYTF. CDR3 sequence (DNA): TGTGCCAGCAGCTTAGGAGGGTGGGGGGGAGCCCCAATTCGCTATGGCTACACCTTC.